This passage covers 7 T cell receptor beta chains from one sample sequenced in a study of beta chain features in type 1 diabetes. Of the isolated RNA, all was reverse transcribed, and so the sequenced material was expressed TCRB transcripts. Measured with immunoSEQ multiplex PCR; TCRdb has only the in-frame clones, and not every one. The repertoire includes more than 300,000 clones, around 12% of them detected once, and around 0.015% sits in the top ten. The sample comprised naive CD4+ T cells from blood. The receptors were gathered from a young man in good health.

The chain carries TRBV27 and TRBJ2-5; 10 bases agree with TRBD2. The CDR3 consists of 16 residues. Germline CDR1 reads MNHEY; CDR2 reads SMNVEV (reference sequence). Trimming at V came to 5 bases and at J to 5 bases, leaving 11 bases not matched to a gene. The CDR3 protein is CASSRETSGVRETQYF. For the CDR3, the DNA is TGTGCCAGCAGTAGAGAAACTAGCGGGGTACGGGAGACCCAGTACTTC.

This chain connects TRBV5-4 to TRBJ1-4; no firm D call. The length of the CDR3 is 14 residues. Germline V gene data show CDR1 as SGHNT and CDR2 as YYREEE (reference sequence). V lost 3 bases and J 7 bases, leaving 13 bases between the germline ends. CDR3 coding DNA: TGTGCCAGCAGCTCCGGGGTGGTGGGTGAAAAACTGTTTTTT. This translates into CASSSGVVGEKLFF.

This clone was seen only a few times. The chain has TRBV7-2 and TRBJ2-2, with TRBD1 identical over 7 bases. Looked up from germline, CDR1 is SGHTA and CDR2 is FQGNSA. This CDR3 region has 13 residues. V dropped 3 bases and J dropped 6; count of bases not matched to a gene: 1. The DNA for the CDR3 is TGTGCCAGCAGCTTGGACAGGTCCGGGGAGCTGTTTTTT. Protein sequence: CASSLDRSGELFF.

In its sample, this clone was seen a few times. The chain uses TRBV15 and TRBJ1-3; no clear D gene. CDR3 length equals 16 residues. With 0 bases removed from V and 8 bases from J, the gap between germline ends came to 17 bases. Per germline, CDR1 LNHNV and CDR2 YYDKDF (reference sequence). This chain's CDR3 is CATSRDLTVESDTIYF. The CDR3 DNA follows: TGTGCCACCAGCAGAGATCTAACAGTAGAGAGTGACACCATATATTTT.

This clone was seen more than once but under ten times. This rearrangement joins TRBV30 to TRBJ2-3; D not certain. V lost 0 bases to trimming and J lost 3 bases, with 13 bases between them. The CDR3 is 15 amino acids. Germline CDR1 reads GTSNPN; CDR2 reads SVGIG (reference sequence). CDR3 sequence reads: CAWSVGAYRTDTQYF. In nucleotides, the CDR3 is TGTGCCTGGAGTGTTGGTGCCTACCGAACAGATACGCAGTATTTT.

This clone has just a few counts. The chain links TRBV4-3 to TRBJ1-2, with TRBD1 matching 10 bases. Germline lookup yields CDR1 LGHNA and CDR2 YSLEER. The CDR3 is 15 residues long. The J segment lost 7 bases and the V segment lost 4 bases, leaving 9 bases of the junction unmatched. DNA of the CDR3: TGCGCCAGCAGCCTCCTCCGAGACAGGGGGCTTGGCTACACCTTC. This translates into CASSLLRDRGLGYTF.

The table lists this clone with a few counts. The chain's CDR3 is CASSETARTSPLHF. DNA of the CDR3: TGTGCCAGCAGTGAGACTGCCCGAACTTCACCCCTCCACTTT. The rearrangement uses TRBV28 and TRBJ1-6; D not certain. The V gene's germline CDR1 is MDHEN and CDR2 SYDVKM. The CDR3 loop spans 14 amino acids. Trimming cost V 5 bases and J 9 bases, with 14 bases left between them.